This TCR beta chain was profiled in a study of blood T cell repertoires in COVID-19. Whole-study context: From T cells, B-cell-depleted T cells, or PBMCs came the material, which was cDNA or gDNA.

Source study methods: The assay estimated nucleated cells by amplifying reference gene primers. Here immunoSEQ multiplex PCR was the method, and the copy in TCRdb shows in-frame clones only, minus some. For V, J and clone size, that table is used; D and trimming come from the DNA. The table shows about 210,000 clones, with under 90% occurring only once. This receptor was obtained from a woman in her 50s with acute COVID-19. Sequencing was performed on PBMCs or T cells enriched from blood (not recorded which).

The CDR3 DNA reads as TGTGCCAGCAGCGGACGACTAAAACAGGGCGCCCAAGAGACCCAGTACTTC. Its protein product is CASSGRLKQGAQETQYF. This chain connects TRBV7-6 to TRBJ2-5; D is perhaps TRBD1 (6 bases). This CDR3 comprises 17 residues. V gave up 5 bases and J gave up 1 base, with 20 bases separating them. CDR1 SGHVS and CDR2 FNYEAQ come from the germline V gene. The variable domain in full, completed from reference TRBV7-6 and TRBJ2-5, reads GAGVSQSPRYKVTKRGQDVALRCDPISGHVSLYWYRQALGQGPEFLTYFNYEAQQDKSGLPNDRFSAERPEGSISTLTIQRTEQRDSAMYRCASSGRLKQGAQETQYFGPGTRLLVL.